The rows below give T cell receptor beta chains drawn from one sample of a study of control samples from healthy donors and cancer patients. Profiling relied on immunoSEQ multiplex PCR, and the TCRdb table lists in-frame clones only, not all of them. The sample lists under 65,000 clones, 80% to 95% occurring once. Sequencing used PBMCs. These TCRs come from a man younger than 40 with colorectal cancer. Each CDR3 is given with its conserved first and last residue. The D gene is left open where the match is weak. Clone size, where shown, is once, few, many, or a class for clones that have expanded.

>TRBV19|TRBJ1-2|.|once
TGTGCCAGCAGAAAACCAGGGGTGATTAATAACTATGGCTACACCTTC
CASRKPGVINNYGYTF
>TRBV7-2|TRBJ1-3|TRBD1|.
TGTGCCAGCAGCTTAGATCCAGGGGGAGGAAACACCATATATTTT
CASSLDPGGGNTIYF
>TRBV9|TRBJ1-2|TRBD1|.
TGTGCCAGCAGCCAAGGACAGGACCCCCTCTATGGCTACACCTTC
CASSQGQDPLYGYTF
>TRBV4-3|TRBJ1-2|TRBD1|.
TGCGCCAGCAGCCAAAGACAGGGATCGAACTATGGCTACACCTTC
CASSQRQGSNYGYTF
>TRBV11-2|TRBJ2-5|TRBD1|.
TGTGCCAGCAGCTTAATAGGGGGCCGGACAGGTTCGACCCAGTACTTC
CASSLIGGRTGSTQYF
>TRBV18|TRBJ1-1|.|.
TGTGCCAGCTCACCCGATGGGGGGGTGGTTACTGAAGCTTTCTTT
CASSPDGGVVTEAFF
>TRBV19|TRBJ1-5|.|once
TGTGCCAGTAGTATAGCGCGGGGGGCGAGTAATCAGCCCCAGCATTTT
CASSIARGASNQPQHF
>TRBV7-2|TRBJ2-3|.|once
TGTGCCAGCAGCCCCTCGCGGACTACAGATACGCAGTATTTT
CASSPSRTTDTQYF
>TRBV19|TRBJ1-4|.|.
TGTGCCAGTAGTAAGGGGATGTTCGGTGAAAAACTGTTTTTT
CASSKGMFGEKLFF
>TRBV24-1|TRBJ2-7|.|.
TGTGCCACCAGTGATCTCCGACAGCCCTACGAGCAGTACTTC
CATSDLRQPYEQYF
>TRBV5-6|TRBJ2-7|TRBD1|.
TGTGCCAGCAGCCCCGGGACAGGCCATACCTCCTACGAGCAGTACTTC
CASSPGTGHTSYEQYF
>TRBV3-1/TRBV3-2|TRBJ1-2|.|.
TGTGCCAGCAGCCAGGGTCGAAACTATGGCTACACCTTC
CASSQGRNYGYTF
>TRBV9|TRBJ2-3|.|.
TGTGCCAGCAGCGTAGCTGGGACTTATTCTAGCACAGATACGCAGTATTTT
CASSVAGTYSSTDTQYF
>TRBV9|TRBJ1-1|.|.
TGTGCCAGCAGCGTAGGCGACACTGAAGCTTTCTTT
CASSVGDTEAFF
>TRBV19|TRBJ2-1|TRBD2|.
TGTGCCAGTAGTTCAGGACTAGCGGGGGGATACAATGAGCAGTTCTTC
CASSSGLAGGYNEQFF
>TRBV27|TRBJ2-5|.|.
TGTGCCAGCGCGCTGGTATTTCCGGGGCAGCAACGAGAGACCCAGTACTTC
CASALVFPGQQRETQYF
>TRBV5-1|TRBJ2-1|TRBD1|.
TGCGCCAGCAGCTTGGCCCCGACAGGGGGCTACAATGAGCAGTTCTTC
CASSLAPTGGYNEQFF
>TRBV9|TRBJ1-1|.|.
TGTGCCAGCAGCGTAGATTCGGCACGCACTGAAGCTTTCTTT
CASSVDSARTEAFF
>TRBV30|TRBJ1-5|.|.
TGTGCCTGGAGTGGACAGAACAATCAGCCCCAGCATTTT
CAWSGQNNQPQHF
>TRBV2|TRBJ2-1|TRBD2|.
TGTGCCAGCAGGCTACTAGCGGGGGGGTACAATGAGCAGTTCTTC
CASRLLAGGYNEQFF
>TRBV15|TRBJ1-1|.|.
TGTGCCACCAGCGTTAGGTATAGGACTGAAGCTTTCTTT
CATSVRYRTEAFF
>TRBV3-1/TRBV3-2|TRBJ1-2|.|.
TGTGCCAGCAGCCAACATTCTGGCTACACCTTC
CASSQHSGYTF
>TRBV6-5|TRBJ1-2|.|few
TGTGCCAGCTCTCTGGAGGGGGAGGGCTATGGCTACACCTTC
CASSLEGEGYGYTF
>TRBV6-5|TRBJ2-2|.|.
TGTGCCAGCAGTTCGCCGCAAGTCACCGGGGAGCTGTTTTTT
CASSSPQVTGELFF
>TRBV3-1/TRBV3-2|TRBJ1-1|.|.
TGTGCCAGCAGCAACGACAGCCCCATGAACACTGAAGCTTTCTTT
CASSNDSPMNTEAFF
>TRBV6-1|TRBJ1-5|.|.
TGTGCCAGCAGTGAACTCTCTAGCAATCAGCCCCAGCATTTT
CASSELSSNQPQHF
>TRBV4-2|TRBJ2-3|TRBD1|.
TGTGCCAGCAGCCTCCAGAACCCAGGGGGCGAGGCAGATACGCAGTATTTT
CASSLQNPGGEADTQYF
>TRBV5-1|TRBJ2-6|.|.
TGCGCCAGCAGCTTGGTGAGCTCTGGGGCCAACGTCCTGACTTTC
CASSLVSSGANVLTF
>TRBV29-1|TRBJ1-1|TRBD1|.
TGCAGCGTGGACAGGGGGCGCAAGAACACTGAAGCTTTCTTT
CSVDRGRKNTEAFF
>TRBV5-1|TRBJ2-6|.|.
TGCGCCAGCAGCTTGACCCGACAGGGAGGTGGGGCCAACGTCCTGACTTTC
CASSLTRQGGGANVLTF
>TRBV12-5|TRBJ2-1|.|.
TGTGCTAGTGGTTTGTGGGGGAATGAGCAGTTCTTC
CASGLWGNEQFF
>TRBV4-3|TRBJ1-3|.|.
TGCGCCAGCAGCCAAGATCTGAATGTTCTTGCCGGAAACACCATATATTTT
CASSQDLNVLAGNTIYF
>TRBV4-3|TRBJ2-7|.|.
TGCGCCAGCAGCCAATACAGGGGAGGATCCTACGAGCAGTACTTC
CASSQYRGGSYEQYF
>TRBV5-4|TRBJ2-2|.|.
TGTGCCAGCAGCCCCCCAGACACCGGGGAGCTGTTTTTT
CASSPPDTGELFF
>TRBV7-2|TRBJ2-3|.|.
TGTGCCAGCAGCTTATTGGATGGGGGGCCTACAGATACGCAGTATTTT
CASSLLDGGPTDTQYF
>TRBV19|TRBJ1-1|.|.
TGTGCCAGTAGAAACAGGGCGGCGGCTGAAGCTTTCTTT
CASRNRAAAEAFF
>TRBV29-1|TRBJ1-2|TRBD1|.
TGCAGCGTTGATTGGGGGGACAGGGGCTATGGCTACACCTTC
CSVDWGDRGYGYTF
>TRBV7-2|TRBJ2-7|TRBD1|.
TGTGCCAGCAGCTTAGGGGAGGGGACAGGGGGCTCCTACGAGCAGTACTTC
CASSLGEGTGGSYEQYF
>TRBV6-6|TRBJ2-4|.|.
TGTGCCAGCAGTTACGGGCAGACTCTAGCCAAAAACATTCAGTACTTC
CASSYGQTLAKNIQYF
>TRBV4-1|TRBJ2-2|.|.
TGCGCCAGCAGCCCGTTCGGACTGAGGGACACCGGGGAGCTGTTTTTT
CASSPFGLRDTGELFF
>TRBV2|TRBJ1-4|.|.
TGTGCCAGCAGTGAAGAAACGGAGAATGAAAAACTGTTTTTT
CASSEETENEKLFF
>TRBV3-1/TRBV3-2|TRBJ2-1|TRBD2|.
TGTGCCAGCAGCCAGGGCCTAGCGGGGGGGCAGAGCGATGAGCAGTTCTTC
CASSQGLAGGQSDEQFF
>TRBV5-5|TRBJ2-2|TRBD1|.
TGTGCCAGCAGCTCCGGGACAGGGGTTTCCGGGGAGCTGTTTTTT
CASSSGTGVSGELFF
>TRBV7-9|TRBJ2-1|TRBD2|.
TGTGCCAGCAGCTTAGAGCGGGGAAGGTCTGACAATGAGCAGTTCTTC
CASSLERGRSDNEQFF
>TRBV9|TRBJ2-3|.|few
TGTGCCAGCAGCGCCTCTGGACAGTCCGGTACGCAGTATTTT
CASSASGQSGTQYF
>TRBV6-5|TRBJ2-3|TRBD2|.
TGTGCCAGCAGTAGGTTAGCGGGGGGGCCAGATACGCAGTATTTT
CASSRLAGGPDTQYF
>TRBV12-3/TRBV12-4|TRBJ1-1|.|.
TGTGCCAGTGCCCGGGATTCCTCTGAAGCTTTCTTT
CASARDSSEAFF
>TRBV11-2|TRBJ1-1|TRBD1|.
TGTGCCAGCAGCTCACAGGGGAAGGGGACTGAAGCTTTCTTT
CASSSQGKGTEAFF
>TRBV5-1|TRBJ2-2|TRBD1|.
TGCGCCAGCAGCTCCACCTCCGGGACAGGGAGGTTCGATACCGGGGAGCTGTTTTTT
CASSSTSGTGRFDTGELFF
>TRBV19|TRBJ2-2|.|.
TGTGCCAGTAGGTTGTGGAACACCGGGGAGCTGTTTTTT
CASRLWNTGELFF
>TRBV20-1|TRBJ1-2|TRBD1|.
TGCAGTGCTAGTCAGGGGGCGAGGAACTATGGCTACACCTTC
CSASQGARNYGYTF
>TRBV7-2|TRBJ2-7|.|.
TGTGCCAGCAGCTCCCGATCAGTGGCAGTCCACGAGCAGTACTTC
CASSSRSVAVHEQYF
>TRBV7-9|TRBJ2-1|TRBD1|.
TGTGCCAGCAGCTTTGGGACAGCCCCGAATGAGCAGTTCTTC
CASSFGTAPNEQFF
>TRBV29-1|TRBJ2-2|.|.
TGCAGCTACGTTCGGGTTCCGGAGCTGTTTTTT
CSYVRVPELFF
>TRBV6-4|TRBJ2-1|TRBD2|.
TGTGCCAGCAGCCCGGGGACTAGCGGGGGCGATGAGCAGTTCTTC
CASSPGTSGGDEQFF
>TRBV6-6|TRBJ1-2|TRBD1|.
TGTGCCAGCAGTCAGGGGGGCACCGGGACGGGCCATGGCTACACCTTC
CASSQGGTGTGHGYTF
>TRBV6-6|TRBJ1-5|.|few
TGTGCCAGCAGTTACCCGACAGGACATAGCAATCAGCCCCAGCATTTT
CASSYPTGHSNQPQHF
>TRBV29-1|TRBJ1-2|.|.
TGCAGCGTTGAACAGGGTGCCTATGGCTACACCTTC
CSVEQGAYGYTF
>TRBV27|TRBJ1-2|.|.
TGTGCCAGCAGTTTATCGGCCGGGGCCTATGGCTACACCTTC
CASSLSAGAYGYTF
>TRBV25-1|TRBJ2-7|TRBD1|.
TGTGCCAGCAGTGAATATCCTTCGACAGGGGAGAATGACGAGCAGTACTTC
CASSEYPSTGENDEQYF